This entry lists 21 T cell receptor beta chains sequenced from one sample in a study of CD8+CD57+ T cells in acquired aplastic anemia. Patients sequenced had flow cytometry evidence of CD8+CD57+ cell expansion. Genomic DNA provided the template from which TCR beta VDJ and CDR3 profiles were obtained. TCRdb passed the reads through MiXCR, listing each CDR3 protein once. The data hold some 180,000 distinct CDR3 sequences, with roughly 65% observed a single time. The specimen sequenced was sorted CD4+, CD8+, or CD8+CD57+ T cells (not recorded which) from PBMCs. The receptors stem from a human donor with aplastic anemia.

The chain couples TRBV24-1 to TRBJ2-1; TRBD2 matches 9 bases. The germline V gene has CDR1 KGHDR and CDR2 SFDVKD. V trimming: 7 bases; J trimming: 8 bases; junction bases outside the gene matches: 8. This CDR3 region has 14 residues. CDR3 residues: CATRGGGLAHEQFF. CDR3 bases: TGTGCCACCAGGGGAGGGGGACTAGCTCATGAGCAGTTCTTC.

The DNA for the CDR3 is TGTGCCTGGAGAGGAGGGTTCACTGAAGCTTTCTTT. Amino acids: CAWRGGFTEAFF. The genes are TRBV30 and TRBJ1-1; the D is unclear. This CDR3 has 12 residues. The germline V gene encodes CDR1 GTSNPN and CDR2 SVGIG (reference sequence). V shed 3 bases and J shed 4 bases, with 9 bases lying between them.

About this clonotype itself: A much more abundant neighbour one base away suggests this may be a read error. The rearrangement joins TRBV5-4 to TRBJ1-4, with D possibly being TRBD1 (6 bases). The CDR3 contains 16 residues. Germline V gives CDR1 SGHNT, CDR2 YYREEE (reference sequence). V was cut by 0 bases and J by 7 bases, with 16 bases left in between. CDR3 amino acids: CASSLEGGRTREKLFF. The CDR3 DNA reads TGTGCCAGCAGCTTGGAGGGGGGACGGACGCGTGAAAAACTGTTTTTT. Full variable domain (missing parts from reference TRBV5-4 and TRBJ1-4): ETGVTQSPTHLIKTRGQQVTLRCSSQSGHNTVSWYQQALGQGPQFIFQYYREEENGRGNFPPRFSGLQFPNYSSELNVNALELDDSALYLCASSLEGGRTREKLFFGSGTQLSVL.

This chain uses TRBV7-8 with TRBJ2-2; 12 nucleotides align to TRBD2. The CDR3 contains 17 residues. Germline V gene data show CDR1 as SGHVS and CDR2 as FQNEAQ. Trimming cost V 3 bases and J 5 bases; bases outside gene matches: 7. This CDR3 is CASSLSSGGARTGELFF. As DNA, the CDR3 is TGTGCCAGCAGCTTGTCTAGCGGGGGGGCCAGAACCGGGGAGCTGTTTTTT. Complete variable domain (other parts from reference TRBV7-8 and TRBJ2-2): GAGVSQSPRYKVAKRGQDVALRCDPISGHVSLFWYQQALGQGPEFLTYFQNEAQLDKSGLPSDRFFAERPEGSVSTLKIQRTQQEDSAVYLCASSLSSGGARTGELFFGEGSRLTVL.

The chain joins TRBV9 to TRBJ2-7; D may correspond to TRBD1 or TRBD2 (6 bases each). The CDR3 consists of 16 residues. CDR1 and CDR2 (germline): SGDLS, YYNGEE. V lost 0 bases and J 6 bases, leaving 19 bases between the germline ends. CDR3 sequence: CASSVGGTPLSGEQYF. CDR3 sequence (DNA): TGTGCCAGCAGCGTAGGCGGGACACCACTCTCCGGCGAGCAGTACTTC. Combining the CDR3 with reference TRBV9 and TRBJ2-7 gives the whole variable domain DSGVTQTPKHLITATGQRVTLRCSPRSGDLSVYWYQQSLDQGLQFLIQYYNGEERAKGNILERFSAQQFPDLHSELNLSSLELGDSALYFCASSVGGTPLSGEQYFGPGTRLTVT.

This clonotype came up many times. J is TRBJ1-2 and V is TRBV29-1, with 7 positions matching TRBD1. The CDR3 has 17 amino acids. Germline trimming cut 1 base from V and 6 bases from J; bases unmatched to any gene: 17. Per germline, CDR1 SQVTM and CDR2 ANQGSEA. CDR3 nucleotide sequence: TGCAGCGTTGAAGGACAGGGTGGTGTTTTTTTGCTTCATGGCTACACCTTC. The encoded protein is CSVEGQGGVFLLHGYTF.

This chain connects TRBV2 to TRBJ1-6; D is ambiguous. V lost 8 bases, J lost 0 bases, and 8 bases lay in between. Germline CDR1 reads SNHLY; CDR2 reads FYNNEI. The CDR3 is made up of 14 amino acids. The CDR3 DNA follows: TGTGCCAGCCGGGATTTCTCCTATAATTCACCCCTCCACTTT. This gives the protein CASRDFSYNSPLHF.

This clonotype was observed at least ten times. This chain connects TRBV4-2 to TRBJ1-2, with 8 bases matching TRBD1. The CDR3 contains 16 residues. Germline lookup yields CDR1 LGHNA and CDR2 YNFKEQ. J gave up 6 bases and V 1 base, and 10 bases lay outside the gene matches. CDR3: CASSQVPPTGVDGYTF. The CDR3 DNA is TGTGCCAGCAGCCAAGTCCCCCCGACAGGGGTGGATGGCTACACCTTC.

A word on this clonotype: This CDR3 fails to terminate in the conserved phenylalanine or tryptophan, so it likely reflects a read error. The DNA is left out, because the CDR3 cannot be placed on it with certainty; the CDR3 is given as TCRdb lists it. The CDR3 loop reads CASSPTTS. The V call is TRBV19, the J call TRBJ2-5. The CDR3 sequence runs 8 residues, both termini included. Germline values: CDR1 LNHDA, CDR2 SQIVND (reference sequence).

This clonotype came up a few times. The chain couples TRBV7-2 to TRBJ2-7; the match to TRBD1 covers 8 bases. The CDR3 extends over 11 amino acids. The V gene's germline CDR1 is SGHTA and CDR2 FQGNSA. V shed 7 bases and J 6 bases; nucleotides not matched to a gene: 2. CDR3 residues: CASNRGAEQYF. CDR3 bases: TGTGCCAGCAACAGGGGGGCCGAGCAGTACTTC.

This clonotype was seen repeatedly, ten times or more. CDR3 coding DNA: TGCAGTGCTGAGGACAGAAGCAATCAGCCCCAGCATTTT. Amino acids: CSAEDRSNQPQHF. V gene TRBV20-1 combines with J gene TRBJ1-5, with D possibly TRBD1 on 6 matching bases. The CDR3 contains 13 residues. Germline V gene lookup returns CDR1 DFQATT and CDR2 SNEGSKA (reference sequence). Trimming pared 5 bases from V and 1 base from J, leaving 9 bases between.

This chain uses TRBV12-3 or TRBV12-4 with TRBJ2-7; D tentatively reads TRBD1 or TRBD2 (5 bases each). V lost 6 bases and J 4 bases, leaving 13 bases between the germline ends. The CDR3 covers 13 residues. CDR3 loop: CASRLGTAYEQYF. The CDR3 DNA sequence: TGTGCCAGCAGACTTGGGACGGCGTACGAGCAGTACTTC.

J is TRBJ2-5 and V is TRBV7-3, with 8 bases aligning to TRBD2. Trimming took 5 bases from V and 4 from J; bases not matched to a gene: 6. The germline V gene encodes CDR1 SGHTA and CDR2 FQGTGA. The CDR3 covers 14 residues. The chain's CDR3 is CASSIGGARETQYF. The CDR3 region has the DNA TGTGCCAGCAGCATCGGGGGGGCGCGAGAGACCCAGTACTTC.

CDR3 sequence: CSARGTEPYEQYF. CDR3 DNA: TGCAGTGCTAGAGGGACAGAGCCCTACGAGCAGTACTTC. The rearrangement joins TRBV20-1 to TRBJ2-7; possibly TRBD1 for D (6 bases). The ends were cut back, 1 base at V and 2 bases at J, with 9 bases in the middle. This CDR3 comprises 13 residues. Germline V gene lookup returns CDR1 DFQATT and CDR2 SNEGSKA (reference sequence).

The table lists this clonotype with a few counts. CDR3 in amino acids: CASSPTRGQETQYF. The CDR3 nucleotides are TGTGCCAGCAGCCCTACCCGGGGTCAAGAGACCCAGTACTTC. The chain joins TRBV7-3 to TRBJ2-5, with D possibly TRBD2 on 5 matching bases. The CDR3 sequence is 14 residues long. Germline lookup yields CDR1 SGHTA and CDR2 FQGTGA. V lost 5 bases, J lost 2 bases, and 12 bases lay in between.

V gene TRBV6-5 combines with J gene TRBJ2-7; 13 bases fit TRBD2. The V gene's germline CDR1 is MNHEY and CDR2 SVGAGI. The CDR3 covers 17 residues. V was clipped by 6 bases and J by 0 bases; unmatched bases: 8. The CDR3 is CASSRPGLAGTSYEQYF. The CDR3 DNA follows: TGTGCCAGCAGCCGACCGGGACTAGCGGGGACCTCCTACGAGCAGTACTTC.

The CDR3 nucleotides read TGCAGTGCTAGAGATCCAGGGGGGTCCTATAATTCACCCCTCCACTTT. Translated, it gives CSARDPGGSYNSPLHF. The rearrangement joins TRBV20-1 to TRBJ1-6; 7 bases match TRBD1. J gave up 1 base and V 0 bases, and 3 bases lay outside the gene matches. CDR3 size: 16 residues. Germline V gene lookup returns CDR1 DFQATT and CDR2 SNEGSKA (reference sequence).

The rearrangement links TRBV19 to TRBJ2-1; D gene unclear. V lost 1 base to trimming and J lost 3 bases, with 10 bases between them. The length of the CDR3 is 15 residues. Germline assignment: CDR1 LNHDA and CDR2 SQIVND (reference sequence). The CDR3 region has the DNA TGTGCCAGTAGTATAGGAGGAGTACGCTACAATGAGCAGTTCTTC. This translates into CASSIGGVRYNEQFF.

CDR3 in amino acids: CASTLGRTGINEQFF. The CDR3 DNA sequence: TGTGCCAGCACCCTTGGGCGGACAGGGATCAATGAGCAGTTCTTC. The genes are TRBV7-9 and TRBJ2-1, with TRBD1 matching over 8 bases. Germline CDR1 SEHNR, CDR2 FQNEAQ (reference sequence). Losses at the gene ends were 7 bases for V and 6 bases for J; bases not matched to a gene: 11. This CDR3 region has 15 residues.

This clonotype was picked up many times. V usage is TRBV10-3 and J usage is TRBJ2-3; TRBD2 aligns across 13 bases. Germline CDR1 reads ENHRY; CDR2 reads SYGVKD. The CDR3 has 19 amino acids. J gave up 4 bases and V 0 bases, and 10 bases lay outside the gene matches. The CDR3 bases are TGTGCCATCAGTGAGTCGCGGTGGACTAGCGGGGGCCCTGCAGATACGCAGTATTTT. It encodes CAISESRWTSGGPADTQYF.

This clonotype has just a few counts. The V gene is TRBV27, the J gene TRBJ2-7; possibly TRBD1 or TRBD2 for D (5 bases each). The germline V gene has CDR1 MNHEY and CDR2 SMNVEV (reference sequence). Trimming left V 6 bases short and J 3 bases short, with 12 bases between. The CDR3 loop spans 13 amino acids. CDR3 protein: CASRYGTLYEQYF. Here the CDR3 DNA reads TGTGCCAGCAGATATGGGACCCTCTACGAGCAGTACTTC.